The clone carrying this T cell receptor beta chain was seen only a few times. The antigen remains undetermined. The data were taken from a study of T cells in Graves' hyperthyroidism and ophthalmopathy. TCR beta CDR3 sequences were amplified from RNA transcripts. The HTBI set primed first-round TCR CDR3 RT-PCR. MiXCR, run by TCRdb on the multiplex PCR reads, gives a single entry per CDR3 protein. The data show a few hundred thousand distinct CDR3 sequences, roughly a fifth seen once. The CDR3 totals 12 residues. Looked up from germline, CDR1 is DFQATT and CDR2 is SNEGSKA (reference sequence). V dropped 6 bases and J dropped 6 bases, with 14 bases sitting between them. Study-wide findings and caveats: Most clonotypes expanded in thyroid above 0.001 were likewise present in blood.

This receptor was taken from a man aged 45-60 years with Graves' ophthalmopathy. Input material: blood. The genes are TRBV20-1 and TRBJ1-2; no clear D. The CDR3: CSAESALHGYTF. The CDR3 DNA sequence: TGCAGTGCCGAAAGCGCCCTCCATGGCTACACCTTC.